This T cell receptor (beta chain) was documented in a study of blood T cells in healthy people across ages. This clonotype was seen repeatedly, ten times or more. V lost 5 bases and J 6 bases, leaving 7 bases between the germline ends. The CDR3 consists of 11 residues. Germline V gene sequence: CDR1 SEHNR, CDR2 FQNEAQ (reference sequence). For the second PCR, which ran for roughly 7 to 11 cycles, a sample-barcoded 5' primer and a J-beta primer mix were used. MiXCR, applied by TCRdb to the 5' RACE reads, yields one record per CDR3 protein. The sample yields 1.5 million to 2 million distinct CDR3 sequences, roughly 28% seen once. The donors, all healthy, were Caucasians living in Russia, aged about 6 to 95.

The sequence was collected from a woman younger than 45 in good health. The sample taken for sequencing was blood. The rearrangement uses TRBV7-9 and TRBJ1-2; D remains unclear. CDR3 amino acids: CASSAPNGYTF. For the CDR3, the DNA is TGTGCCAGCAGCGCTCCCAATGGCTACACCTTC.